These T cell receptor beta chains were read from a single sample in a study of blood T cell repertoires in COVID-19. Data came from immunoSEQ multiplex PCR; TCRdb stores just in-frame clones and leaves some out. Here the sample spans 120,000 or so clones, about four fifths being singletons. Specimen: peripheral blood. The receptors were gathered from a man aged 60 to 69 with acute or convalescent COVID-19. The CDR3 runs from the conserved cysteine through the conserved F or W. A D gene is named only where the DNA matches it firmly. Clone size is not always given. Where it is, it says once, few, many or a class for expanded clones.

d_gene: TRBD1; v_gene: TRBV18; j_gene: TRBJ1-2; abundance: .; CDR3nt: TGTGCCAGCTCACCACCATCACAGGGGGAGCATGGCTACACCTTC; CDR3aa: CASSPPSQGEHGYTF
d_gene: .; v_gene: TRBV15; j_gene: TRBJ1-5; abundance: .; CDR3nt: TGTGCCACCAGCAGAGGATTTGTGGAGAGCAATCAGCCCCAGCATTTT; CDR3aa: CATSRGFVESNQPQHF
d_gene: .; v_gene: TRBV24-1; j_gene: TRBJ2-2; abundance: .; CDR3nt: TGTGCCACCAGTGAGGGCAGACCGAACACCGGGGAGCTGTTTTTT; CDR3aa: CATSEGRPNTGELFF
d_gene: .; v_gene: TRBV19; j_gene: TRBJ1-5; abundance: .; CDR3nt: TGTGCCAGTAGTATAGCGGGACAAGGTCATAGCAATCAGCCCCAGCATTTT; CDR3aa: CASSIAGQGHSNQPQHF
d_gene: TRBD1; v_gene: TRBV28; j_gene: TRBJ2-7; abundance: .; CDR3nt: TGTGCCAGCAGCCCGGACAGGGGATACGAGCAGTACTTC; CDR3aa: CASSPDRGYEQYF
d_gene: .; v_gene: TRBV5-1; j_gene: TRBJ2-3; abundance: once; CDR3nt: TGCGCCAGCCGGAACTGGGACTCAGATACGCAGTATTTT; CDR3aa: CASRNWDSDTQYF
d_gene: .; v_gene: TRBV6-5; j_gene: TRBJ2-1; abundance: .; CDR3nt: TGTGCCAGCAGCGGACTACTGTCCTACAATGAGCAGTTCTTC; CDR3aa: CASSGLLSYNEQFF
d_gene: .; v_gene: TRBV7-3; j_gene: TRBJ2-3; abundance: .; CDR3nt: TGTGCCAGCAGCTTAAGTCCAGGGGACGGAGATACGCAGTATTTT; CDR3aa: CASSLSPGDGDTQYF
d_gene: TRBD1; v_gene: TRBV5-4; j_gene: TRBJ1-2; abundance: .; CDR3nt: TGTGCCAGCAGCCCCAAGGGGGCAGGCTATGGCTACACCTTC; CDR3aa: CASSPKGAGYGYTF
d_gene: .; v_gene: TRBV19; j_gene: TRBJ2-5; abundance: .; CDR3nt: TGTGCCAGTAGTATAGGCCCCCTAGGATACACCCAGTACTTC; CDR3aa: CASSIGPLGYTQYF
d_gene: .; v_gene: TRBV6-6; j_gene: TRBJ2-3; abundance: .; CDR3nt: TGTGCCAGCAGTCCCGACAGGGATACGCAGTATTTT; CDR3aa: CASSPDRDTQYF
d_gene: .; v_gene: TRBV27; j_gene: TRBJ1-2; abundance: .; CDR3nt: TGTGCCAGCAGTACCGAAGGGGCGCGTGGCTACACCTTC; CDR3aa: CASSTEGARGYTF
d_gene: .; v_gene: TRBV12-5; j_gene: TRBJ1-1; abundance: .; CDR3nt: TGTGCTAGCCGGGAGGGCAACACTGAAGCTTTCTTT; CDR3aa: CASREGNTEAFF
d_gene: .; v_gene: TRBV28; j_gene: TRBJ2-5; abundance: few; CDR3nt: TGTGCCAGCAGTAAAGCTCGACAGGACAAAGAGACCCAGTACTTC; CDR3aa: CASSKARQDKETQYF
d_gene: .; v_gene: TRBV19; j_gene: TRBJ1-5; abundance: .; CDR3nt: TGTGCCAGTGACGCCCCGGGTAAGAGTCAGCCCCAGCATTTT; CDR3aa: CASDAPGKSQPQHF
d_gene: TRBD1; v_gene: TRBV14; j_gene: TRBJ1-2; abundance: .; CDR3nt: TGTGCCAGCAGCCTAAACAGGGGAGATGGTGGCTACACCTTC; CDR3aa: CASSLNRGDGGYTF